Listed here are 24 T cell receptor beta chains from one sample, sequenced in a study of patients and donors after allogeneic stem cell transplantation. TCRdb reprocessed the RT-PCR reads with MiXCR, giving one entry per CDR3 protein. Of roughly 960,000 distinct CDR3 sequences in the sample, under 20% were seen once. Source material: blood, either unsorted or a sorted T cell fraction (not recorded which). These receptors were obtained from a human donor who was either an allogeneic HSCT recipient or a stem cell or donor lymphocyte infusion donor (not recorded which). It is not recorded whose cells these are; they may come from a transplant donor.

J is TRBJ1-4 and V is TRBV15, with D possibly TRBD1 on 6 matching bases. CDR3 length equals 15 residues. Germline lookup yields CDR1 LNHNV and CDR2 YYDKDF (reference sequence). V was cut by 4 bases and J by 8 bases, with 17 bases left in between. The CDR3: CATSKPSGEREKLFF. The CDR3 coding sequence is TGTGCCACCAGCAAACCGTCAGGGGAACGGGAAAAACTGTTTTTT.

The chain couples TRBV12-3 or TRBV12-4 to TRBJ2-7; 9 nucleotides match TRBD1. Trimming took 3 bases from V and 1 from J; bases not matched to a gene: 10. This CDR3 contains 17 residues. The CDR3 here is CASSFTTRDRASYEQYF. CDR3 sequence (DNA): TGTGCCAGCAGTTTTACTACCCGGGACAGGGCATCCTACGAGCAGTACTTC.

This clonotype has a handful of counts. The CDR3 nucleotides read TGCGCCAGCAGTTCAACAGGTAGGGGCGGTGAAGCTTTCTTT. It encodes CASSSTGRGGEAFF. The gene calls are TRBV5-1 and TRBJ1-1, with TRBD1 as a possible D gene (5 bases). Trimming cost V 5 bases and J 7 bases, with 18 bases left between them. CDR3 size: 14 residues. Germline values: CDR1 SGHRS, CDR2 YFSETQ.

Here the CDR3 reads CASSLGLAVKRTQYF. Here the CDR3 DNA reads TGTGCCAGCAGCTTAGGACTAGCGGTTAAGAGAACCCAGTACTTC. V and J are TRBV7-9 and TRBJ2-5; 9 bases line up with TRBD2. Germline CDR1 and CDR2: SEHNR and FQNEAQ (reference sequence). The length of the CDR3 is 15 residues. J was trimmed by 8 bases and V by 1 base; bases with no gene match: 8.

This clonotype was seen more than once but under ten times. Here the CDR3 reads CASSRLTTTDTQYF. The CDR3 DNA sequence: TGCGCCAGCAGCCGACTAACTACCACAGATACGCAGTATTTT. The chain employs TRBV5-1 and TRBJ2-3, with D perhaps TRBD2 (5 bases). CDR3 length equals 14 residues. The ends were cut back, 4 bases at V and 2 bases at J, with 11 bases in the middle. Germline V gives CDR1 SGHRS, CDR2 YFSETQ.

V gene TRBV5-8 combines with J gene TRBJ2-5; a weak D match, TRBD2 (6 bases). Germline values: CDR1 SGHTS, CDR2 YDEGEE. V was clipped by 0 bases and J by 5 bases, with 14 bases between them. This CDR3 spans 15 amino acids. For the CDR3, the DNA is TGTGCCAGCAGCTTGGGGCAGGGAGGAGCGGAGACCCAGTACTTC. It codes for CASSLGQGGAETQYF.

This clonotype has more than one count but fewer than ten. CDR3 nucleotides: TGTGCCAGCAGCTTGAGCCTCCCCCTCTATGGCTACACCTTC. Translation: CASSLSLPLYGYTF. The genes are TRBV5-5 and TRBJ1-2; D remains ambiguous. Deletions cut 1 base from V and 4 bases from J, with 11 bases between. Looked up from germline, CDR1 is SGHKS and CDR2 is YYEKEE (reference sequence). The CDR3 length is 14 residues.

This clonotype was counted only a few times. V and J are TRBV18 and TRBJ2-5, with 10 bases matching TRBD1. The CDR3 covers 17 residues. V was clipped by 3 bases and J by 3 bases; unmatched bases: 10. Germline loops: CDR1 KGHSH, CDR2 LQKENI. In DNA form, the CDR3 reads TGTGCCAGCTCACCGCAGGACGGGACAGGGGAGAAAGAGACCCAGTACTTC. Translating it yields CASSPQDGTGEKETQYF.

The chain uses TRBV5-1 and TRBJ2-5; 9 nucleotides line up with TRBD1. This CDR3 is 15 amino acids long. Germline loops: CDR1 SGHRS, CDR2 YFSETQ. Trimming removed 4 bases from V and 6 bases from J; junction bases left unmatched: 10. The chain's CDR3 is CASSLPAGTGKTQYF. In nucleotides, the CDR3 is TGCGCCAGCAGCCTTCCTGCTGGGACAGGGAAGACCCAGTACTTC.

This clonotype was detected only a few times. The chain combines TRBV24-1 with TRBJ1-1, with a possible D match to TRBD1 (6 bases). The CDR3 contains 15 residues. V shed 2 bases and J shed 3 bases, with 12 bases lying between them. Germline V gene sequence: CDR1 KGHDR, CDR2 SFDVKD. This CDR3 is CATSDSTGWYTEAFF. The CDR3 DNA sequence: TGTGCCACCAGTGATTCGACAGGTTGGTACACTGAAGCTTTCTTT.

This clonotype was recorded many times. The CDR3 DNA follows: TGCGCCAGCAGCTTGGTCAGGCAGAACTACAATGAGCAGTTCTTC. This gives the protein CASSLVRQNYNEQFF. The chain uses TRBV5-1 and TRBJ2-1; no reliable D call. Looked up from germline, CDR1 is SGHRS and CDR2 is YFSETQ. The CDR3 has 15 residues. V was shortened by 0 bases and J by 3 bases, with 10 bases between the two germline ends.

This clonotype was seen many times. The CDR3 sequence: CSVVVYPYEQYF. The CDR3 DNA is TGCAGCGTTGTGGTTTACCCCTACGAGCAGTACTTC. V and J are TRBV29-1 and TRBJ2-7; D is unresolved. From germline, CDR1 is SQVTM and CDR2 ANQGSEA. This CDR3 region has 12 residues. V was trimmed by 4 bases and J by 2 bases, leaving 9 bases between them.

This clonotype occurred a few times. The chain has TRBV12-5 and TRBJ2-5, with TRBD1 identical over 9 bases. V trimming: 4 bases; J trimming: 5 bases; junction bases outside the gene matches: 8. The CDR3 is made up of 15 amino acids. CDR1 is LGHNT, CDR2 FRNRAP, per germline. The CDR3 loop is CASGSPRDRVETQYF. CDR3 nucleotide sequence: TGTGCTAGTGGTTCTCCCCGGGACAGGGTGGAGACCCAGTACTTC.

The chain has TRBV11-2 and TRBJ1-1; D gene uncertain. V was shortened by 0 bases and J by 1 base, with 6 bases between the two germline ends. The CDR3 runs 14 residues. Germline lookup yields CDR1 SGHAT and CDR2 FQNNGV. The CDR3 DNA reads TGTGCCAGCAGCTTAGAGGTTCCGAACACTGAAGCTTTCTTT. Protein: CASSLEVPNTEAFF.

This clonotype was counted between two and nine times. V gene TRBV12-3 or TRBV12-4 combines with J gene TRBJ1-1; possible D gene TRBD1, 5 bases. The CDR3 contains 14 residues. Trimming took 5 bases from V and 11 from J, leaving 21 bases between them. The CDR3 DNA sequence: TGTGCCAGCAGTCGGAGTAGGGGAGGTCCGGAGGCTTTCTTT. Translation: CASSRSRGGPEAFF.

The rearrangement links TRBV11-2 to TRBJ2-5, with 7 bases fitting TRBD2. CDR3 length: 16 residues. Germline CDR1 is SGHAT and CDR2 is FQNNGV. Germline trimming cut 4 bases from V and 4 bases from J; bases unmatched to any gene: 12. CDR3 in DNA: TGTGCCAGCAGCTCTGAGTTGGGGTGGGAGGGAGAGACCCAGTACTTC. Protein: CASSSELGWEGETQYF.

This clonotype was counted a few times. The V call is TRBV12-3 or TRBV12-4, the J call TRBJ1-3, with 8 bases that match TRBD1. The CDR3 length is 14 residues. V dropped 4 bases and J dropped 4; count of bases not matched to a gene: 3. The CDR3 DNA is TGTGCCAGCAGTTACGGGGACAGGGGAAACACCATATATTTT. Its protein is CASSYGDRGNTIYF.

CDR3 DNA sequence: TGTGCCAGCACCGTCATCCGTAGCGGGAGCACAGATACGCAGTATTTT. This gives the protein CASTVIRSGSTDTQYF. This sequence joins TRBV7-8 and TRBJ2-3, with 7 bases fitting TRBD2. Germline V gene lookup returns CDR1 SGHVS and CDR2 FQNEAQ. The CDR3 is 16 residues long. After removal of 7 bases from V and 0 bases from J, the junction contained 10 bases not matched to a gene.

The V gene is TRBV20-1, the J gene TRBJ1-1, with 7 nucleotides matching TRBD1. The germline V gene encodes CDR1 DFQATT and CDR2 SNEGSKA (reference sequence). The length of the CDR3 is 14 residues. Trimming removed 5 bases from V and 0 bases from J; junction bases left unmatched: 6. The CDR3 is CSARRQGLNTEAFF. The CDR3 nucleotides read TGCAGTGCTCGCCGACAGGGCTTGAACACTGAAGCTTTCTTT.

CDR3 coding DNA: TGTGCCAGCAGCTTCGCTGGGGCTGGGGCCAACGTCCTGACTTTC. Its translation is CASSFAGAGANVLTF. The V call is TRBV7-3, the J call TRBJ2-6; the D is unclear. This CDR3 is 15 amino acids long. Trimming took off 3 bases at V and 2 bases at J, with 8 bases between the two ends. Germline assignment: CDR1 SGHTA and CDR2 FQGTGA.

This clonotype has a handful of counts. This chain's CDR3 is CASSGQGPSEKLFF. The CDR3 region has the DNA TGTGCCAGCAGTGGACAGGGCCCTTCCGAAAAACTGTTTTTT. The chain combines TRBV12-3 or TRBV12-4 with TRBJ1-4, with 8 bases that match TRBD1. This CDR3 region has 14 residues. Germline trimming cut 5 bases from V and 8 bases from J; bases unmatched to any gene: 7.

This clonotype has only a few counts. The CDR3 DNA reads TGCAGTGCTGGAGGAGGTAAAGGGACTGAAGCTTTCTTT. Translation gives CSAGGGKGTEAFF. This chain links TRBV20-1 with TRBJ1-1; D remains unclear. This CDR3 spans 13 amino acids. Trimming removed 5 bases from V and 5 bases from J, with 15 bases in between. Germline V lookup: CDR1 DFQATT, CDR2 SNEGSKA (reference sequence).

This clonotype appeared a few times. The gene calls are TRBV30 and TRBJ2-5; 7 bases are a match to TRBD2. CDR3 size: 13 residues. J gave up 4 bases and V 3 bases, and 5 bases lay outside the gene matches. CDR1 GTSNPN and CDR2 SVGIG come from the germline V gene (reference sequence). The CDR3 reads CAWRIWGGETQYF. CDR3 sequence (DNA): TGTGCCTGGAGGATATGGGGGGGAGAGACCCAGTACTTC.

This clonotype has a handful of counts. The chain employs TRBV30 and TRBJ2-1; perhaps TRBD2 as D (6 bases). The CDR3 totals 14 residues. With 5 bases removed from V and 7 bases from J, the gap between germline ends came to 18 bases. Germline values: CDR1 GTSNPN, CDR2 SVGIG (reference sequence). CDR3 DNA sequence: TGTGCCTGGGGTAAACGGGGGTTTACGAATGAGCAGTTCTTC. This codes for CAWGKRGFTNEQFF.